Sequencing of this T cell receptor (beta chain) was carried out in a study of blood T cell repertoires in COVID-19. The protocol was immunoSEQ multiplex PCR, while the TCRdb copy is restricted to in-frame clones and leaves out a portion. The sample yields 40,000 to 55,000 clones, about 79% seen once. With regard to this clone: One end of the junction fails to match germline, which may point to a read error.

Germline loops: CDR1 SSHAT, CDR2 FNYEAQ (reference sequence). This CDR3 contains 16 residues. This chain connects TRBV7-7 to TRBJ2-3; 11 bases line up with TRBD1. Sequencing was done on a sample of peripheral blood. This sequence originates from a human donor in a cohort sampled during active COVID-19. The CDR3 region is CASSLGPGQGADTQYF. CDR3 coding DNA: TGTGCTAGCAGCTTAGGGCCGGGACAGGGGGCAGATACGCAGTATTTT.